This TCR beta chain was sequenced in a study of shared clonotypes between healthy human individuals. Method: immunoSEQ multiplex PCR; TCRdb's copy keeps in-frame clones and lacks some. The table records roughly 1,800,000 clones, just under 95% of them present only once. V shed 3 bases, J shed 0 bases, and the junction held 3 bases outside the gene matches. Germline-derived CDR1 and CDR2 are SGHNT and YYREEE (reference sequence). This CDR3 has 14 residues. CD8 cells regarded as naive lacked CD45RO, were positively chosen for CCR7, and omitted terminally differentiated effector memory CD45RA+ cells. The V gene is TRBV5-4, the J gene TRBJ2-7, with 7 bases aligning to TRBD1. Sequenced input: naive CD8+ T cells sorted from blood. This clonotype was sampled from a man between 18 and 29 years old in good health. CDR3 protein: CASSSGQASYEQYF. CDR3 nucleotides: TGTGCCAGCAGCTCCGGACAGGCCTCCTACGAGCAGTACTTC. The variable domain in full, completed from reference TRBV5-4 and TRBJ2-7, reads ETGVTQSPTHLIKTRGQQVTLRCSSQSGHNTVSWYQQALGQGPQFIFQYYREEENGRGNFPPRFSGLQFPNYSSELNVNALELDDSALYLCASSSGQASYEQYFGPGTRLTVT.